This TCR beta chain was retrieved from a study of blood T cell repertoires in COVID-19. Background on the study: PBMCs, B-cell-depleted T cells, or T cells were the source of the cDNA or gDNA that made up the material.

Using immunoSEQ multiplex PCR, the repertoire was profiled, and TCRdb retains in-frame clones only, with some absent. The sample consists of approximately 260,000 clones, approximately 84% of them appearing once. This clone was recorded only once. V was trimmed by 5 bases and J by 6 bases, leaving 10 bases between them. This CDR3 has 12 residues. Looked up from germline, CDR1 is LNHNV and CDR2 is YYDKDF (reference sequence). Sequenced sample: PBMCs or T cells enriched from blood (not recorded which). The genes are TRBV15 and TRBJ1-1, with D perhaps TRBD1 (5 bases). The sequence was collected from a man in his fifties or sixties who had recovered from COVID-19. CDR3 bases: TGTGCCACCAGCTGGGGCGTAGCTGAAGCTTTCTTT. This gives the protein CATSWGVAEAFF.